This T cell receptor (beta chain) was found in a study of blood T cell repertoires in COVID-19. Between the trimmed V and J ends, which lost 0 bases and 11 bases, there was a span of 11 bases. The CDR3 sequence is 14 residues long. CDR1 is KGHSH and CDR2 is LQKENI in the germline V gene. TCRdb's table, derived via immunoSEQ multiplex PCR, lists solely in-frame clones and lacks some. The sample lists under 150,000 clones, under 90% occurring once. The source material was peripheral blood. V usage is TRBV18 and J usage is TRBJ1-6, with no clear D. The receptor's source is a human donor in a cohort sampled during active COVID-19. The CDR3 spells CASSPPSGSAPLHF. DNA of the CDR3: TGTGCCAGCTCACCACCTTCAGGATCTGCACCCCTCCACTTT. The entire variable domain, with the rest obtained from reference TRBV18 and TRBJ1-6, is as follows: NAGVMQNPRHLVRRRGQEARLRCSPMKGHSHVYWYRQLPEEGLKFMVYLQKENIIDESGMPKERFSAEFPKEGPSILRIQQVVRGDSAAYFCASSPPSGSAPLHFGNGTRLTVT.